This T cell receptor (beta chain) was recorded in a study of OX40 agonist ivuxolimab in advanced cancers. Whole-study results and caveats: Antigen specificity remained undetermined for the expanded peripheral T cells.

In its sample, this clone ranks as large (0.1 to 1%). Its antigen is not known. Blood sampling took place at baseline, cycle 4 day 1, and cycle 7 day 1. Profiling relied on immunoSEQ multiplex PCR, and the TCRdb table lists in-frame clones only, not all of them. Counted here are 13,000 to 15,000 clones, 77% occurring once; the ten biggest clones make up around 33%. Sequenced material: CD4+ or CD8+ T cells sorted from blood, taken in a trial of the OX40 agonist ivuxolimab. The TCR was taken from an adult with an advanced solid tumor such as melanoma, head and neck, liver or kidney cancer.

The CDR3 DNA is TGCGCCAGCAGTGAAGGGGCAGGGGGCCGAAACACCATATATTTT. This sequence encodes CASSEGAGGRNTIYF. The chain recombines TRBV10-2 with TRBJ1-3, with 8 bases lining up with TRBD1. The ends lost 3 bases at V and 5 bases at J; junction bases unmatched: 6. Germline lookup yields CDR1 WSHSY and CDR2 SAAADI. The CDR3 loop spans 15 amino acids.